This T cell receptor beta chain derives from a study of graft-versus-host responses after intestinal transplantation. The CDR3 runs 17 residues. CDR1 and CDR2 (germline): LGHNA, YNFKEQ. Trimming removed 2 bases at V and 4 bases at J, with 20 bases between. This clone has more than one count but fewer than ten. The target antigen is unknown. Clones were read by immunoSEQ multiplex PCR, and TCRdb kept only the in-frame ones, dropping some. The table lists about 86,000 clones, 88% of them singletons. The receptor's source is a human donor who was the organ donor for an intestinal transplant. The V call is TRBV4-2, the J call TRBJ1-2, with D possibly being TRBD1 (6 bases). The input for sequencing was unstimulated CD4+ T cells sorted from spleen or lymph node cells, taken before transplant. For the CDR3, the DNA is TGTGCCAGCAGCCAACCCGAATCGACCGGGACATTCTATGGCTACACCTTC. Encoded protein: CASSQPESTGTFYGYTF.